This T cell receptor beta chain was sequenced for a study of T cell responses to AZD1222 COVID-19 vaccine. Whole-study findings and limits: At baseline, seropositivity was found in only a handful of AZD1222 recipients. Regions 160-218 and 743-854 held dominance among vaccine-associated CD4 TCRs, which spanned spike.

This clone was detected only once. The target antigen is unknown. The assay was immunoSEQ multiplex PCR, and TCRdb's table has in-frame clones only and misses some. The sample comprises tens of thousands of clones, roughly 84% of which are singletons, and 11% rests with the top ten. The V end lost 0 bases, the J end lost 7 bases, and 5 bases lay between the germline ends. The CDR3 consists of 13 residues. Germline V gene lookup returns CDR1 SGHRS and CDR2 YFSETQ. This specimen was peripheral blood, taken on day 0 of AZD1222 vaccination. The clonotype was recovered from an adult in good health. The rearrangement links TRBV5-1 to TRBJ1-6; D call uncertain. DNA for the CDR3: TGCGCCAGCAGCTTGGGACAAAATTCACCCCTCCACTTT. Amino acid sequence: CASSLGQNSPLHF.